These 30 T cell receptor beta chains came from one sample sequenced in a study of vaccination and CD4 T cells after COVID-19 (dated 2022 in TCRdb). Library construction relied on PCR. TCRdb records Illumina iSeq 100 as the sequencer. At the Johns Hopkins FTIC core, DNA from the cultured CD4+ T cells underwent TCR sequencing with the Oncomine TCR Beta short-read assay. Clones were called with MiXCR by TCRdb after fastp trimmed the public reads at Q25, and only in-frame beta chains were retained. Here each entry gathers all rows of one CDR3 protein and keeps the most common genes and DNA. Counted in this sample were 27,000 or so distinct CDR3 sequences; roughly 49% of them appeared once. The leading ten clones occupy roughly 6.1% of the sample. The treatment or condition label corresponds to: roughly 10-day PBMC culture with coronavirus spike peptide pools or control peptides (ViraFEST assay). Their target antigens are unknown.

The sequenced material came from CD4+ T cells from blood, cultured in vitro. The receptors stem from a human donor who had recovered from COVID-19.

The J gene is TRBJ2-2, the V gene TRBV12-3 or TRBV12-4, with 7 nucleotides matching TRBD1. J lost 5 bases, V lost 6 bases, and 6 bases had no gene match. The CDR3 contains 14 residues. Here the CDR3 DNA reads TGTGCCAGCAGACAGGGGTTAGGGACCGGGGAGCTGTTTTTT. Amino acid sequence: CASRQGLGTGELFF.

The sample holds a few counts of this clonotype. The chain couples TRBV19 to TRBJ1-5; D remains unclear. Germline V lookup: CDR1 LNHDA, CDR2 SQIVND (reference sequence). The CDR3 extends over 15 amino acids. The V gene lost 3 bases and the J gene lost 4 bases, with 13 bases spanning the gap. The CDR3 loop is CASSMASGRNQPQHF. The CDR3 nucleotides are TGTGCCAGTAGTATGGCGTCGGGGAGAAATCAGCCCCAGCATTTT.

This sequence joins TRBV7-8 and TRBJ2-5; 9 bases are shared with TRBD1. Germline assignment: CDR1 SGHVS and CDR2 FQNEAQ. V was pared by 5 bases and J by 5 bases, with 9 bases of the junction left unmatched. There are 15 residues in the CDR3. This CDR3 reads CASSPGQGRRETQYF. The CDR3 nucleotides are TGTGCCAGCAGCCCCGGACAGGGGAGGAGGGAGACCCAGTACTTC. The full variable domain, in which reference TRBV7-8 and TRBJ2-5 provide the parts outside the CDR3, is GAGVSQSPRYKVAKRGQDVALRCDPISGHVSLFWYQQALGQGPEFLTYFQNEAQLDKSGLPSDRFFAERPEGSVSTLKIQRTQQEDSAVYLCASSPGQGRRETQYFGPGTRLLVL.

In regard to this clonotype: One end of the junction varies from germline; a read error may be responsible. V and J are TRBV10-3 and TRBJ1-5; D uncertain. The CDR3 has 16 amino acids. Germline values: CDR1 ENHRY, CDR2 SYGVKD. The CDR3 loop is CAISEREEDSNQSQHF. CDR3 nucleotide sequence: TGTGCCATCAGTGAGAGGGAGGAGGATAGCAATCAGTCCCAGCATTTT.

This sequence joins TRBV2 and TRBJ2-3, with TRBD1 identical over 7 bases. Germline CDR1 reads SNHLY; CDR2 reads FYNNEI. V gave up 6 bases and J gave up 3 bases; unmatched junction bases: 9. This CDR3 is built from 15 residues. This CDR3 is CASRETGLLTDTQYF. CDR3 bases: TGTGCCAGCAGGGAGACAGGGTTATTGACAGATACGCAGTATTTT.

This clonotype was seen only once. V and J are TRBV4-3 and TRBJ2-2; D gene unclear. Trimming removed 8 bases from V and 3 bases from J, with 16 bases in between. The CDR3 runs to 15 residues. Germline values: CDR1 LGHNA, CDR2 YSLEER. The CDR3 region is CASANGLRDTGELFF. The CDR3 DNA reads TGCGCCAGCGCCAACGGTCTAAGGGACACCGGGGAGCTGTTTTTT.

The gene calls are TRBV18 and TRBJ1-1, with a possible D match to TRBD1 (6 bases). The ends were cut back, 1 base at V and 1 base at J, with 13 bases in the middle. CDR3 length: 16 residues. CDR1 is KGHSH and CDR2 is LQKENI in the germline V gene. This CDR3 is CASSPLTGSGNTEAFF. CDR3 coding DNA: TGTGCCAGCTCACCACTCACAGGGAGCGGGAACACTGAAGCTTTCTTT.

This clonotype appeared a few times. The chain carries TRBV5-1 and TRBJ2-1; the D is unclear. Trimming cost V 5 bases and J 1 base, with 10 bases left between them. The CDR3 is 14 residues long. CDR1 and CDR2 from the germline V gene are SGHRS and YFSETQ. DNA of the CDR3: TGCGCCAGCAGTAGTCACCGATCCTACAATGAGCAGTTCTTC. Encoded protein: CASSSHRSYNEQFF.

The chain couples TRBV20-1 to TRBJ2-3, with D possibly matching TRBD1 (6 bases). The CDR3 consists of 16 residues. Germline CDR1 and CDR2: DFQATT and SNEGSKA (reference sequence). Trimming removed 2 bases from V and 0 bases from J, with 15 bases in between. The DNA for the CDR3 is TGCAGTGCTAGACCCGTCAGGGGAGCTAGCACAGATACGCAGTATTTT. Encoded protein: CSARPVRGASTDTQYF.

This clonotype was seen a few times. The chain combines TRBV7-8 with TRBJ1-1; D unresolved. Germline loops: CDR1 SGHVS, CDR2 FQNEAQ. Between the trimmed V and J ends, which lost 5 bases and 4 bases, there was a span of 11 bases. This CDR3 is built from 13 residues. The CDR3 reads CASSVRVSTEAFF. The CDR3 nucleotides read TGTGCCAGCAGCGTCCGGGTGTCCACTGAAGCTTTCTTT.

This clonotype was detected only a few times. The chain joins TRBV2 to TRBJ1-6, with D possibly matching TRBD1 (6 bases). Germline V lookup: CDR1 SNHLY, CDR2 FYNNEI. With 2 bases removed from V and 7 bases from J, the gap between germline ends came to 12 bases. CDR3 length: 15 amino acids. CDR3 sequence: CASSELGAVNSPLHF. The CDR3 DNA reads TGTGCCAGCAGTGAACTGGGGGCCGTAAATTCACCCCTCCACTTT.

The J gene is TRBJ2-7, the V gene TRBV20-1; 8 bases align to TRBD1. Unmatched junction bases numbered 9, after V lost 6 bases and J lost 2 bases. CDR3 length equals 14 residues. CDR1 and CDR2 (germline): DFQATT, SNEGSKA (reference sequence). DNA of the CDR3: TGCAGTGCCCTACGACAGGGGCGAACCTACGAGCAGTACTTC. This sequence encodes CSALRQGRTYEQYF.

The chain is built from TRBV28 and TRBJ2-7; D could derive from TRBD1 or TRBD2 (5 bases each). CDR1 is MDHEN and CDR2 is SYDVKM in the germline V gene. The CDR3 is 15 residues long. The V end lost 1 base, the J end lost 3 bases, and 13 bases lay between the germline ends. The chain's CDR3 is CASSLSGPPSYEQYF. In nucleotides, the CDR3 is TGTGCCAGCAGTTTATCGGGACCCCCAAGCTACGAGCAGTACTTC.

This clonotype occurred a few times. The chain recombines TRBV20-1 with TRBJ1-6; D remains ambiguous. The germline gives CDR1 DFQATT, CDR2 SNEGSKA (reference sequence). V was shortened by 1 base and J by 5 bases, with 18 bases between the two germline ends. The length of the CDR3 is 17 residues. DNA of the CDR3: TGCAGTGCTAGAGCCCCGTTAGAAGGCGATAATAATTCACCCCTCCACTTT. It translates to CSARAPLEGDNNSPLHF.

This clonotype turned up a few times. This sequence joins TRBV2 and TRBJ2-1, with D perhaps matching TRBD1 (5 bases). Germline V gene sequence: CDR1 SNHLY, CDR2 FYNNEI. CDR3 length: 12 residues. Between the trimmed V and J ends, which lost 5 bases and 6 bases, there was a span of 8 bases. CDR3 nucleotides: TGTGCCAGCAGTACGCAGGGCAATGAGCAGTTCTTC. Amino acids: CASSTQGNEQFF.

The chain has TRBV30 and TRBJ2-1, with unresolved D. The germline V and J ends were trimmed by 2 bases and 4 bases, with 9 bases remaining between them. This CDR3 comprises 13 residues. The germline V gene encodes CDR1 GTSNPN and CDR2 SVGIG (reference sequence). CDR3 region: CAWSTGGYNEQFF. In DNA form, the CDR3 reads TGTGCCTGGAGTACGGGTGGTTACAATGAGCAGTTCTTC.

This rearrangement joins TRBV18 to TRBJ1-2; D is unresolved. CDR3 length: 13 amino acids. Per the germline V gene, CDR1 is KGHSH and CDR2 is LQKENI. V was cut by 2 bases and J by 0 bases, with 4 bases left in between. Written as DNA, the CDR3 is TGTGCCAGCTCACCAGAGGCTAACTATGGCTACACCTTC. Its protein product is CASSPEANYGYTF.

This sequence joins TRBV11-3 and TRBJ1-4; no reliable D call. Trimming removed 2 bases at V and 5 bases at J, with 12 bases between. The germline gives CDR1 SGHNT, CDR2 YENEEA. CDR3 length: 15 amino acids. The CDR3 loop is CASSLRYSSNEKLFF. CDR3 nucleotide sequence: TGTGCCAGCAGCTTAAGGTACAGCTCCAATGAAAAACTGTTTTTT.

V and J are TRBV7-2 and TRBJ1-2; possibly TRBD1 for D (6 bases). The CDR3 extends over 14 amino acids. Trimming removed 5 bases from V and 3 bases from J, with 13 bases in between. Looked up from germline, CDR1 is SGHTA and CDR2 is FQGNSA. The CDR3 loop is CASSTTGWHYGYTF. Here the CDR3 DNA reads TGTGCCAGCAGCACTACAGGGTGGCACTATGGCTACACCTTC. The full variable domain, rest sourced from reference TRBV7-2 and TRBJ1-2, is GAGVSQSPSNKVTEKGKDVELRCDPISGHTALYWYRQSLGQGLEFLIYFQGNSAPDKSGLPSDRFSAERTGGSVSTLTIQRTQQEDSAVYLCASSTTGWHYGYTFGSGTRLTVV.

V and J are TRBV19 and TRBJ2-7; D is undetermined. Germline CDR1 is LNHDA and CDR2 is SQIVND (reference sequence). The CDR3 spans 14 residues. Trimming pared 4 bases from V and 0 bases from J, leaving 10 bases between. The CDR3 loop reads CASSTPASSYEQYF. The CDR3 coding sequence is TGTGCCAGTAGTACGCCGGCCAGCTCCTACGAGCAGTACTTC.

The rearrangement uses TRBV6-2 or TRBV6-3 and TRBJ1-1; D call uncertain. Trimming cost V 7 bases and J 4 bases, with 16 bases left between them. CDR1 and CDR2 (germline): MNHEY, SVGEGT. The CDR3 is 14 amino acids. For the CDR3, the DNA is TGTGCCAGCACCAAAGTAACCTCGACCACTGAAGCTTTCTTT. Translated, it gives CASTKVTSTTEAFF.

The chain joins TRBV19 to TRBJ1-5; a weak D match, TRBD1 (6 bases). V was clipped by 7 bases and J by 2 bases, with 15 bases between them. The CDR3 consists of 15 residues. Germline CDR1 reads LNHDA; CDR2 reads SQIVND (reference sequence). The CDR3 sequence: CASNTEGGGNQPQHF. The DNA of the CDR3 is TGTGCCAGTAACACGGAGGGGGGTGGCAATCAGCCCCAGCATTTT.

The chain links TRBV18 to TRBJ2-1; tentatively, D is TRBD1 (6 bases). The CDR3 has 16 residues. V was pared by 3 bases and J by 0 bases, with 12 bases between. Germline V gene data show CDR1 as KGHSH and CDR2 as LQKENI. CDR3 sequence: CASSPPDRSSYNEQFF. The CDR3, as DNA: TGTGCCAGCTCACCTCCGGACAGAAGCTCCTACAATGAGCAGTTCTTC.

Only a few counts were recorded for this clonotype. The rearrangement uses TRBV27 and TRBJ1-1; 7 positions agree with TRBD1. This CDR3 has 14 amino acids. V shed 4 bases, J shed 4 bases, and the junction held 6 bases outside the gene matches. Germline CDR1 is MNHEY and CDR2 is SMNVEV (reference sequence). CDR3 loop: CASSSEGGSTEAFF. The CDR3 DNA is TGTGCCAGCAGTTCCGAAGGGGGCAGCACTGAAGCTTTCTTT.

This clonotype has a handful of counts. This chain links TRBV15 with TRBJ2-3; unclear D gene. CDR3 length: 15 residues. Germline loops: CDR1 LNHNV, CDR2 YYDKDF (reference sequence). V was cut by 0 bases and J by 0 bases, with 7 bases left in between. CDR3 sequence: CATSRDHGSTDTQYF. DNA of the CDR3: TGTGCCACCAGCAGAGACCACGGAAGCACAGATACGCAGTATTTT.

The V gene is TRBV20-1, the J gene TRBJ1-1; D unclear. CDR3 length: 12 residues. Looked up from germline, CDR1 is DFQATT and CDR2 is SNEGSKA (reference sequence). Trimming cost V 6 bases and J 1 base, with 9 bases left between them. CDR3 DNA: TGCAGTGCCCAGTCGGGGAACACTGAAGCTTTCTTT. Protein: CSAQSGNTEAFF.

This clonotype was counted between two and nine times. This chain links TRBV7-9 with TRBJ1-2, with D possibly TRBD1 on 5 matching bases. Between the trimmed V and J ends, which lost 5 bases and 4 bases, there was a span of 14 bases. The CDR3 has 14 amino acids. The germline V gene has CDR1 SEHNR and CDR2 FQNEAQ (reference sequence). This chain's CDR3 is CASSPQEQVYGYTF. The CDR3 DNA follows: TGTGCCAGCAGCCCACAGGAGCAGGTCTATGGCTACACCTTC. Supplemented by reference TRBV7-9 and TRBJ1-2, the full variable domain reads DTGVSQNPRHKITKRGQNVTFRCDPISEHNRLYWYRQTLGQGPEFLTYFQNEAQLEKSRLLSDRFSAERPKGSFSTLEIQRTEQGDSAMYLCASSPQEQVYGYTFGSGTRLTVV.

The rearrangement uses TRBV7-6 and TRBJ1-5; TRBD1 might be the D (5 bases). Trimming shortened V by 0 bases and J by 5 bases, and 5 bases separated the two germline ends. This CDR3 is 13 amino acids long. Germline V gene sequence: CDR1 SGHVS, CDR2 FNYEAQ. The CDR3 DNA is TGTGCCAGCAGCTTAGCGGGGGATCAGCCCCAGCATTTT. Amino acids: CASSLAGDQPQHF.

This rearrangement joins TRBV28 to TRBJ2-7; D is ambiguous. The germline V gene encodes CDR1 MDHEN and CDR2 SYDVKM. The CDR3 loop spans 12 amino acids. The V end lost 4 bases, the J end lost 1 base, and 5 bases lay between the germline ends. The CDR3 here is CASSSYSYEQYF. In DNA form, the CDR3 reads TGTGCCAGCAGTTCATATTCCTACGAGCAGTACTTC.

The chain employs TRBV7-2 and TRBJ1-1, with TRBD1 matching over 8 bases. The germline V gene has CDR1 SGHTA and CDR2 FQGNSA. This CDR3 spans 15 amino acids. Trimming removed 5 bases from V and 4 bases from J; junction bases left unmatched: 9. Here the CDR3 reads CASSARQGLRTEAFF. The CDR3 DNA sequence: TGTGCCAGCAGCGCCCGACAGGGGTTGCGCACTGAAGCTTTCTTT.